This T cell receptor (beta chain) is drawn from a study of blood T cell repertoires in COVID-19. Overall study context: Whether acute or convalescent, the COVID-19 samples came from the United States, Italy and Spain. PBMCs, B-cell-depleted T cells, or T cells were the source of the cDNA or gDNA that made up the material.

Germline CDR1 reads SGHVS; CDR2 reads FQNEAQ. The CDR3 runs 15 residues. The V segment lost 5 bases and the J segment 5 bases; nucleotides outside the gene matches: 5. The protocol was immunoSEQ multiplex PCR, while the TCRdb copy is restricted to in-frame clones and leaves out a portion. The repertoire has tens of thousands of clones, 84% of them found once; the top ten carry about 1.4%. The rearrangement uses TRBV7-8 and TRBJ1-5; TRBD1 matches 11 bases. The TCR originated in a man over 45 with acute or convalescent COVID-19. Sequencing was performed on peripheral blood. In DNA form, the CDR3 reads TGTGCCAGCAGCACCGGGACAGGGGGTTATCAGCCCCAGCATTTT. As protein: CASSTGTGGYQPQHF.